Listed here is a single T cell receptor (beta chain). Authors' analysis steps: Amplification of reference gene primers provided the estimated nucleated cell counts. Sequencing was performed with immunoSEQ multiplex PCR; in TCRdb, only in-frame clones are kept and a portion is missing. That table furnishes V, J and clone size, whereas the DNA furnished D and trimming. The sample consists of tens of thousands of clones, 80% to 90% of them appearing once. The V and J ends lost 5 bases and 7 bases, in that order; junction bases with no gene match: 11. This CDR3 is built from 15 residues. Germline lookup yields CDR1 SNHLY and CDR2 FYNNEI. This record comes from a study of blood T cell repertoires in COVID-19. Study-level background: The study drew acute and convalescent COVID-19 samples from the United States, Italy and Spain. Nucleic acid was either cDNA or gDNA, and it came from T cells, B-cell-depleted T cells, or PBMCs.

The gene calls are TRBV2 and TRBJ1-5, with 7 bases that match TRBD1. This clonotype originated in a woman older than 75 with active or convalescent COVID-19. Sequenced: peripheral blood. The CDR3 DNA is TGTGCCAGCAGTCAAAACAGGGGTGGAAGCCAGCCCCAGCATTTT. Residues: CASSQNRGGSQPQHF.